This entry lists 28 T cell receptor beta chains sequenced from one sample in a study of beta chain features in type 1 diabetes. The investigators reverse transcribed all of the isolated RNA, so they sequenced expressed TCRB transcripts. The method was immunoSEQ multiplex PCR; TCRdb's version includes in-frame clones alone and lacks a portion of them. This sample has about 210,000 clones, with about a tenth found just once. The sequenced material came from central memory CD4+ T cells from blood. The source is a man aged 18 to 35 in good health.

The V gene is TRBV4-3, the J gene TRBJ2-5; TRBD1 might be the D (6 bases). The V gene's germline CDR1 is LGHNA and CDR2 YSLEER. V was cut by 1 base and J by 4 bases, with 13 bases left in between. The CDR3 has 15 amino acids. In nucleotides, the CDR3 is TGCGCCAGCAGCCAAGTTGGCACAGGGACAGAGACCCAGTACTTC. Its protein product is CASSQVGTGTETQYF.

This clone has at least ten counts. The sample holds other DNA sequences that translate to the same CDR3. The V gene is TRBV7-2, the J gene TRBJ1-3; no clear D gene. CDR1 is SGHTA and CDR2 is FQGNSA in the germline V gene. CDR3 length: 16 residues. V lost 1 base to trimming and J lost 0 bases, with 10 bases between them. CDR3 sequence reads: CASSLVPGFSGNTIYF. DNA for the CDR3: TGTGCCAGCAGCTTAGTTCCGGGTTTCTCTGGAAACACCATATATTTT. The full variable domain, with the rest looked up from reference TRBV7-2 and TRBJ1-3, is GAGVSQSPSNKVTEKGKDVELRCDPISGHTALYWYRQSLGQGLEFLIYFQGNSAPDKSGLPSDRFSAERTGGSVSTLTIQRTQQEDSAVYLCASSLVPGFSGNTIYFGEGSWLTVV.

This clone has more than one count but fewer than ten. The chain employs TRBV25-1 and TRBJ2-3, with 12 positions matching TRBD2. The CDR3 totals 16 residues. V lost 1 base, J lost 4 bases, and 3 bases stayed unmatched. Germline loops: CDR1 MGHDK, CDR2 SYGVNS. CDR3 amino acids: CASSEWLAGGADTQYF. As DNA, the CDR3 is TGTGCCAGCAGTGAATGGCTAGCGGGAGGGGCAGATACGCAGTATTTT.

This clone was counted a few times. The rearrangement joins TRBV18 to TRBJ2-7, with 7 bases lining up with TRBD1. From germline, CDR1 is KGHSH and CDR2 LQKENI. The CDR3 has 13 amino acids. Trimming at V came to 6 bases and at J to 4 bases, leaving 6 bases not matched to a gene. In DNA form, the CDR3 reads TGTGCCAGCTCCTCGGGACAGTTATACGAGCAGTACTTC. Translation: CASSSGQLYEQYF. The variable domain in full, completed from reference TRBV18 and TRBJ2-7, reads NAGVMQNPRHLVRRRGQEARLRCSPMKGHSHVYWYRQLPEEGLKFMVYLQKENIIDESGMPKERFSAEFPKEGPSILRIQQVVRGDSAAYFCASSSGQLYEQYFGPGTRLTVT.

In its sample, this clone was seen a few times. This chain connects TRBV7-2 to TRBJ2-7; D perhaps matches TRBD2 (6 bases). The CDR3 totals 15 residues. Germline V gene sequence: CDR1 SGHTA, CDR2 FQGNSA. V dropped 2 bases and J dropped 0 bases, with 11 bases sitting between them. Here the CDR3 reads CASSLSGGTSYEQYF. The CDR3 DNA sequence: TGTGCCAGCAGCTTAAGTGGCGGGACCTCCTACGAGCAGTACTTC.

In this sample, this clone turned up a few times. This chain links TRBV30 with TRBJ1-1; perhaps TRBD1 as D (6 bases). The V gene's germline CDR1 is GTSNPN and CDR2 SVGIG (reference sequence). The CDR3 totals 13 residues. Trimming cost V 4 bases and J 8 bases, with 17 bases left between them. CDR3 in DNA: TGTGCCTGGACCTGGACAGATCGGGTGGAAGCTTTCTTT. Encoded protein: CAWTWTDRVEAFF.

J is TRBJ2-3 and V is TRBV5-4; perhaps TRBD1 as D (6 bases). CDR3 size: 16 residues. V lost 3 bases to trimming and J lost 1 base, with 15 bases between them. The germline V gene encodes CDR1 SGHNT and CDR2 YYREEE (reference sequence). The CDR3 DNA follows: TGTGCCAGCAGCTCGGTACAGGGATTCGGCACAGATACGCAGTATTTT. Translated, it gives CASSSVQGFGTDTQYF.

A few counts support this clone. V gene TRBV5-1 combines with J gene TRBJ2-3; D remains ambiguous. CDR3 length: 15 residues. Germline V CDR1 and CDR2: SGHRS, YFSETQ. V shed 4 bases and J shed 2 bases, with 14 bases lying between them. The CDR3 sequence is CASSLDTATTDTQYF. CDR3 sequence (DNA): TGCGCCAGCAGCCTCGACACCGCGACCACAGATACGCAGTATTTT.

The rearrangement joins TRBV7-9 to TRBJ1-2; D is unclear. The CDR3 is made up of 13 amino acids. Germline-derived CDR1 and CDR2 are SEHNR and FQNEAQ (reference sequence). V lost 5 bases and J lost 2, with 9 bases in between. The CDR3 DNA sequence: TGTGCCAGCAGCCGAGGGCAGAACTATGGCTACACCTTC. As protein: CASSRGQNYGYTF.

This clone has just a few counts. The chain uses TRBV30 and TRBJ1-2; 9 positions match TRBD1. The germline V gene has CDR1 GTSNPN and CDR2 SVGIG (reference sequence). The CDR3 spans 14 residues. With 7 bases clipped from V and 1 base from J, the junction kept 7 bases outside the gene matches. The CDR3 sequence: CASRTGALNYGYTF. The CDR3 nucleotides are TGTGCCTCACGGACAGGGGCACTTAACTATGGCTACACCTTC. The full variable domain, completed using reference TRBV30 and TRBJ1-2, is SQTIHQWPATLVQPVGSPLSLECTVEGTSNPNLYWYRQAAGRGLQLLFYSVGIGQISSEVPQNLSASRPQDRQFILSSKKLLLSDSGFYLCASRTGALNYGYTFGSGTRLTVV.

This chain uses TRBV6-1 with TRBJ2-5; D might be TRBD2 (6 bases). Between the trimmed V and J ends, which lost 4 bases and 5 bases, there was a span of 17 bases. CDR1 and CDR2 (germline): MNHNS, SASEGT. The length of the CDR3 is 15 residues. The DNA for the CDR3 is TGTGCCAGCAGTGCCGGGAGACCATTCCGGGAGACCCAGTACTTC. It codes for CASSAGRPFRETQYF.

Ten or more counts support this clone. The J gene is TRBJ2-7, the V gene TRBV7-9; TRBD1 aligns across 7 bases. This CDR3 is 15 amino acids long. Germline CDR1 SEHNR, CDR2 FQNEAQ (reference sequence). The J segment lost 2 bases and the V segment lost 4 bases, leaving 8 bases of the junction unmatched. The chain's CDR3 is CASSSADRLTYEQYF. The CDR3 DNA reads as TGTGCCAGCAGCTCTGCGGACAGGCTAACCTACGAGCAGTACTTC.

V usage is TRBV6-1 and J usage is TRBJ2-7, with D maybe TRBD2 (6 bases). This CDR3 region has 13 residues. Germline V gene data show CDR1 as MNHNS and CDR2 as SASEGT. V shed 6 bases and J shed 6 bases, with 15 bases lying between them. CDR3 DNA sequence: TGTGCCAGCAGGGATGTGCGGGGCTCCGAGCAGTACTTC. This encodes CASRDVRGSEQYF.

This clone was seen more than once but under ten times. The chain links TRBV23-1 to TRBJ2-3, with D hard to call. TRBV23-1 falls under the ORF class, with uncertain function. Trimming removed 0 bases at V and 1 base at J, with 20 bases between. This CDR3 spans 19 amino acids. The CDR3 nucleotides are TGCGCCAGCAGTCAATCGTTTACTAACCTCTGTATGTGCACAGATACGCAGTATTTT. Translation gives CASSQSFTNLCMCTDTQYF.

This clone was counted at least ten times. The rearrangement joins TRBV28 to TRBJ2-1, with D unclear. Germline V lookup: CDR1 MDHEN, CDR2 SYDVKM. Trimming took off 2 bases at V and 3 bases at J, with 2 bases between the two ends. The CDR3 is 12 amino acids. CDR3 loop: CASSLNYNEQFF. For the CDR3, the DNA is TGTGCCAGCAGTTTAAACTACAATGAGCAGTTCTTC.

This clone was seen repeatedly, ten times or more. V is TRBV29-1 and J is TRBJ2-7, with 8 bases matching TRBD2. CDR3 length: 14 residues. Germline V CDR1 and CDR2: SQVTM, ANQGSEA. V shed 7 bases and J 0 bases; nucleotides not matched to a gene: 8. The CDR3 DNA follows: TGCAGCGCCTCACTAGCGGCGGACTCCTACGAGCAGTACTTC. Protein: CSASLAADSYEQYF.

The chain recombines TRBV28 with TRBJ2-1; D is undetermined. V dropped 8 bases and J dropped 14 bases, with 16 bases sitting between them. The germline V gene has CDR1 MDHEN and CDR2 SYDVKM. This CDR3 has 11 residues. The CDR3 loop is CASGYLGWEFF. In DNA, the CDR3 is TGTGCCAGCGGATATCTCGGGTGGGAGTTCTTC. Combining the CDR3 with reference TRBV28 and TRBJ2-1 gives the whole variable domain DVKVTQSSRYLVKRTGEKVFLECVQDMDHENMFWYRQDPGLGLRLIYFSYDVKMKEKGDIPEGYSVSREKKERFSLILESASTNQTSMYLCASGYLGWEFFGPGTRLTVL.

The chain uses TRBV6-5 and TRBJ2-7; perhaps TRBD2 as D (5 bases). The CDR3 is made up of 15 amino acids. Trimming stripped 0 bases from V and 7 bases from J, with 16 bases between. Germline values: CDR1 MNHEY, CDR2 SVGAGI. The CDR3 here is CASSYSLPPTGEQYF. The CDR3 nucleotides are TGTGCCAGCAGTTACTCGTTACCACCTACGGGGGAGCAGTACTTC.

This clone was seen more than once but under ten times. The chain carries TRBV18 and TRBJ2-7, with TRBD1 matching over 7 bases. Per the germline V gene, CDR1 is KGHSH and CDR2 is LQKENI. With 3 bases clipped from V and 2 bases from J, the junction kept 10 bases outside the gene matches. The CDR3 contains 16 residues. CDR3 protein: CASSPPDRESPYEQYF. For the CDR3, the DNA is TGTGCCAGCTCACCGCCAGACAGGGAGTCCCCCTACGAGCAGTACTTC.

The chain uses TRBV4-3 and TRBJ2-7, with 9 bases fitting TRBD1. The CDR3 consists of 20 residues. The J segment lost 2 bases and the V segment lost 3 bases, leaving 20 bases of the junction unmatched. Germline V CDR1 and CDR2: LGHNA, YSLEER. The CDR3 loop is CASSQRAGTGPETTTYEQYF. The CDR3 DNA reads as TGCGCCAGCAGCCAGAGAGCCGGGACAGGGCCAGAGACAACTACCTACGAGCAGTACTTC.

A few counts support this clone. The chain couples TRBV2 to TRBJ2-4; 7 positions match TRBD1. V shed 6 bases, J shed 1 base, and the junction held 6 bases outside the gene matches. This CDR3 spans 15 amino acids. Germline V gene sequence: CDR1 SNHLY, CDR2 FYNNEI. CDR3 nucleotide sequence: TGTGCCAGCAGCCGCGACAGGGCGGCCAAAAACATTCAGTACTTC. Protein: CASSRDRAAKNIQYF.

This clone was seen at least ten times. CDR3 region: CASSRDQSSYNEQFF. The CDR3 DNA is TGTGCCAGCAGCCGTGACCAAAGCTCCTACAATGAGCAGTTCTTC. The chain joins TRBV4-2 to TRBJ2-1, with no clear D. The V gene lost 4 bases and the J gene lost 0 bases, with 10 bases spanning the gap. Germline V gives CDR1 LGHNA, CDR2 YNFKEQ. This CDR3 is 15 amino acids long.

This clone was picked up a small number of times. This rearrangement joins TRBV12-5 to TRBJ2-3; the D gene is possibly TRBD2 (5 bases). V gave up 5 bases and J gave up 11 bases, with 20 bases separating them. Germline V CDR1 and CDR2: LGHNT, FRNRAP. The CDR3 is 14 residues long. The CDR3 nucleotides are TGTGCTAGTGGTCCGGATCTCAGAAGCGAGGGGCAGTATTTT. Residues: CASGPDLRSEGQYF.

This clone was counted a few times. The chain recombines TRBV25-1 with TRBJ2-7; D is perhaps TRBD1 or TRBD2 (5 bases each). The germline CDR1 and CDR2 sequences are MGHDK and SYGVNS. The CDR3 loop spans 15 amino acids. With 3 bases removed from V and 1 base from J, the gap between germline ends came to 13 bases. CDR3 sequence reads: CASSDGRDPSYEQYF. CDR3 sequence (DNA): TGTGCCAGCAGTGACGGACGGGACCCATCCTACGAGCAGTACTTC.

This clone was recorded a few times. V gene TRBV9 combines with J gene TRBJ2-1; weak D call: TRBD1 (6 bases). CDR3 size: 15 residues. Germline CDR1 is SGDLS and CDR2 is YYNGEE. The V and J ends lost 3 bases and 2 bases respectively, with 12 bases between them. The CDR3 sequence: CASSGAGTTYNEQFF. The DNA of the CDR3 is TGTGCCAGCAGCGGGGCCGGGACAACCTACAATGAGCAGTTCTTC.

The chain has TRBV9 and TRBJ2-1; the D gene is possibly TRBD1 (6 bases). This CDR3 has 16 residues. V was clipped by 4 bases and J by 10 bases, with 24 bases between them. Germline CDR1 is SGDLS and CDR2 is YYNGEE. CDR3 in DNA: TGTGCCAGCAGCCCGAGGGGGAGTCTAGTGGCCACCGAGCAGTTCTTC. Protein sequence: CASSPRGSLVATEQFF. The full variable domain, its missing parts supplied by reference TRBV9 and TRBJ2-1, is DSGVTQTPKHLITATGQRVTLRCSPRSGDLSVYWYQQSLDQGLQFLIQYYNGEERAKGNILERFSAQQFPDLHSELNLSSLELGDSALYFCASSPRGSLVATEQFFGPGTRLTVL.

The table lists this clone with a few counts. The chain uses TRBV4-2 and TRBJ2-7, with 12 bases fitting TRBD2. The length of the CDR3 is 15 residues. Germline lookup yields CDR1 LGHNA and CDR2 YNFKEQ. The V gene end was trimmed by 6 bases and the J gene end by 2 bases; junction bases not matched to a gene: 5. The CDR3 loop reads CASSPTSGSTYEQYF. The DNA of the CDR3 is TGTGCCAGCAGTCCGACTAGCGGGAGCACCTACGAGCAGTACTTC.

V is TRBV23-1 and J is TRBJ2-3; 15 bases are a match to TRBD2. TRBV23-1 is treated as an ORF (open reading frame) with a function not yet certain. The CDR3 is 14 amino acids. V lost 8 bases to trimming and J lost 3 bases; unmatched junction nucleotides: 0. CDR3 residues: CASGTSGRTDTQYF. CDR3 sequence (DNA): TGCGCCAGCGGGACTAGCGGGAGGACAGATACGCAGTATTTT.